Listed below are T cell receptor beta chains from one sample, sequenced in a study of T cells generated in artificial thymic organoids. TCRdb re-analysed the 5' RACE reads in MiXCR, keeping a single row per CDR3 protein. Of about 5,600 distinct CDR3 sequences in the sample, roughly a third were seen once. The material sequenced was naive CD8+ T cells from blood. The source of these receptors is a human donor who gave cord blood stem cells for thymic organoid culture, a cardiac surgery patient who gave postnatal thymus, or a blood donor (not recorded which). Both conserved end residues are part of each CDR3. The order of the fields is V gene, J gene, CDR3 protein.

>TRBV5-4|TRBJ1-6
CASSPEGQSSYNSPLHF
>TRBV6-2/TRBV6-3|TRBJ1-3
CAVWGAGNTIYF
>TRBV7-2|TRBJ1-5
CASSLVEAGDQPQHF
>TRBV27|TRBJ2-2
CASSLPRGTGELFF
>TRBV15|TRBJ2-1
CATSSYQGLAADEQFF
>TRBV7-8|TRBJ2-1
CASSLDFSADEQFF
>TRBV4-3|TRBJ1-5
CASSQDWGGAGNQPQHF
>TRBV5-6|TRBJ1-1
CASSLWGGTEAFF
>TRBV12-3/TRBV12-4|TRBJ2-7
CASSLGSGYEQYF
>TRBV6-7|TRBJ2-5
CASSYVGAETQYF
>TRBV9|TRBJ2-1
CASSVDPGANEQFF
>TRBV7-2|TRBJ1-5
CASRNPGTGSNQPQHF
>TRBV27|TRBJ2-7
CASSQQGRYEQYF
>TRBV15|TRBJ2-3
CATSSLKDTQYF
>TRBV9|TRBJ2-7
CASSPRREYEQYF
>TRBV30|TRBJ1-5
CAWRGQSAQPQHF
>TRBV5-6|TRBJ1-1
CASSLAGTNTEAFF
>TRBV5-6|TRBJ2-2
CASSLPANTGELFF
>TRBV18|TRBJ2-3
CASSPSAGLARNVDTRYF
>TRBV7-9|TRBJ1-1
CASSLIAVNTEAFF
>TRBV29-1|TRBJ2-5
CSVEDLGLQTLYQETQYF
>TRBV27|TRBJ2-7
CASSLGAYYEQYF
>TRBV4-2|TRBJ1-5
CANSQEVISNQPQHF
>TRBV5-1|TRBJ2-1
CASSIGQGANNEQFF
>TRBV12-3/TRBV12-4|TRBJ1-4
CASSSGQVGLFF
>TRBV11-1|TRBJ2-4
CASSLAPSGSIQYF
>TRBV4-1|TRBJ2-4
CASSPGGNIQYF
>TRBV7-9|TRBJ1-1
CASSLGETGPFTEAFF
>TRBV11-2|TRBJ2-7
CASSFGDEQYF
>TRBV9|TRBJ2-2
CASREVSGELFF
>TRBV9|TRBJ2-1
CASSARGEQFF
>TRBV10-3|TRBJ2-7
CAIRPPGPESSYEQYF
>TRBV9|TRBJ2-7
CASSVDGGTPYEQYF
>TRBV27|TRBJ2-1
CASSLSASARSYNEQFF
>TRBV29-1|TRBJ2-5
CSAPLRERETQYF
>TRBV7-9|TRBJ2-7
CASSSEAGGPYEQYF
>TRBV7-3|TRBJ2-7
CASSNGNEQYF